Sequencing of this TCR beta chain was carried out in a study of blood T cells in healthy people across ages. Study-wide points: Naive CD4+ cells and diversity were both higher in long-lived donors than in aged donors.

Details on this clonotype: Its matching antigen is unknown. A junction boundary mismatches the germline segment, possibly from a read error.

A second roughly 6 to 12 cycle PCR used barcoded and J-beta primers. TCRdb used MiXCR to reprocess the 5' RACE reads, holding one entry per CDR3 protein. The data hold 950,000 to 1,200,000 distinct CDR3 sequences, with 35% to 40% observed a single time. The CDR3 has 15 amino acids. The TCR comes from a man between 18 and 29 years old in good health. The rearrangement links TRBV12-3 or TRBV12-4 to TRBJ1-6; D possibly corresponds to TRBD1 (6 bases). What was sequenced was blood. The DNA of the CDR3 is TGTGTCAGCAGTCCCGGCGGGGTCGCCAGGGGACCCCTCCACTTT. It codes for CVSSPGGVARGPLHF.